These 6 T cell receptor beta chains were all obtained from the same sample, sequenced in a study of Graves' ophthalmopathy and Graves' hyperthyroidism (dated by TCRdb to between 2017 and 2018). Sequencing instrument: Illumina HiSeq 2000. TCR beta CDR3 regions were amplified from RNA transcripts for repertoire sequencing. A first-round RT-PCR used HTBI primers with the Qiagen OneStep RT-PCR kit, followed by a second-round multiplex PCR, size selection and purification. The raw public reads went through TCRdb reprocessing: fastp at Q25, MiXCR clone calling, in-frame beta chains kept. Each CDR3 protein gets just one entry, which takes the most common genes and DNA from the rows behind it. Present in this sample are about 620,000 distinct CDR3 sequences, 20% to 25% of which were seen just once. The ten top clones hold approximately 6.5% of the sample. Sequencing used peripheral blood. The receptors shown here come from a woman aged 18 to 35 with stable Graves' hyperthyroidism. Some clones in this sample may be carry-over from other donors' samples. Donor details come from another sample of the same person, matched by shared clones.

Many counts were recorded for this clonotype. The chain recombines TRBV7-9 with TRBJ1-1; D possibly corresponds to TRBD1 (5 bases). Germline CDR1 reads SEHNR; CDR2 reads FQNEAQ (reference sequence). Trimming removed 5 bases from V and 2 bases from J, with 9 bases in between. The CDR3 is made up of 13 amino acids. In nucleotides, the CDR3 is TGTGCCAGCAGCCAGACAGAAAACACTGAAGCTTTCTTT. This translates into CASSQTENTEAFF.

This clonotype occurred a few times. This rearrangement joins TRBV7-8 to TRBJ2-7; weak D call: TRBD1 (5 bases). Germline V lookup: CDR1 SGHVS, CDR2 FQNEAQ. This CDR3 has 14 residues. V was shortened by 1 base and J by 4 bases, with 11 bases between the two germline ends. The chain's CDR3 is CASSLGTQGYEQYF. The DNA for the CDR3 is TGTGCCAGCAGCTTAGGGACCCAGGGTTACGAGCAGTACTTC.

This clonotype was observed many times. The chain combines TRBV11-2 with TRBJ2-5; TRBD2 aligns across 11 bases. Germline CDR1 is SGHAT and CDR2 is FQNNGV. The V gene end was trimmed by 5 bases and the J gene end by 4 bases; junction bases not matched to a gene: 9. The CDR3 loop spans 16 amino acids. Here the CDR3 reads CASSPLAGGPGETQYF. The DNA of the CDR3 is TGTGCCAGCAGCCCATTAGCGGGAGGGCCGGGAGAGACCCAGTACTTC.

This clonotype came up many times. CDR3 nucleotides: TGCAGTGCTAGAGAGGGCCAGGTTTGGACTGAAGCTTTCTTT. As protein: CSAREGQVWTEAFF. The V gene is TRBV20-1, the J gene TRBJ1-1; no clear D gene. V was cut by 0 bases and J by 5 bases, with 13 bases left in between. The CDR3 extends over 14 amino acids. Germline CDR1 reads DFQATT; CDR2 reads SNEGSKA (reference sequence).

The table lists this clonotype with a few counts. This sequence joins TRBV11-2 and TRBJ2-7; 7 bases agree with TRBD1. The junction had 7 bases not matched to a gene; V was cut back by 5 bases and J by 3 bases. Germline CDR1 and CDR2: SGHAT and FQNNGV. The CDR3 totals 14 residues. The CDR3 DNA follows: TGTGCCAGCAGCCCACAGGGGTGGGTCTACGAGCAGTACTTC. Protein product: CASSPQGWVYEQYF.

This clonotype was counted ten times or more. The chain recombines TRBV20-1 with TRBJ1-1; no reliable D call. Germline CDR1 DFQATT, CDR2 SNEGSKA (reference sequence). Trimming left V 5 bases short and J 0 bases short, with 13 bases between. The CDR3 is 14 residues long. For the CDR3, the DNA is TGCAGTGCTGTACGTAGCGGAGTGAACACTGAAGCTTTCTTT. This translates into CSAVRSGVNTEAFF.